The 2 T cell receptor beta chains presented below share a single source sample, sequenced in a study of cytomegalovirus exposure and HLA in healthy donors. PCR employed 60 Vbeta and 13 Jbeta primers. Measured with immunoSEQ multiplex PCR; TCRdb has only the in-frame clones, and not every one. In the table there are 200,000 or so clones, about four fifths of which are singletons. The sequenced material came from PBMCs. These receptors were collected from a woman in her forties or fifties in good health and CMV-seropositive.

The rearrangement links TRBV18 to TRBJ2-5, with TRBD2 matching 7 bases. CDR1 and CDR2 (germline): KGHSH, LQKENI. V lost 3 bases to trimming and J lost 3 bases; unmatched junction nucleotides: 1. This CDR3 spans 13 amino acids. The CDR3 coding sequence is TGTGCCAGCTCACCCCGGGAGGAAGAGACCCAGTACTTC. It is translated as CASSPREEETQYF.

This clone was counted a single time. CDR3 DNA sequence: TGTGCCTGGAGTGTACGACCAGGGGAGCCCTACGAGCAGTACTTC. Residues: CAWSVRPGEPYEQYF. The rearrangement joins TRBV30 to TRBJ2-7, with D perhaps TRBD1 (6 bases). Germline values: CDR1 GTSNPN, CDR2 SVGIG (reference sequence). CDR3 length equals 15 residues. V was shortened by 0 bases and J by 2 bases, with 14 bases between the two germline ends.